The rows below give T cell receptor beta chains drawn from one sample of a study of cytomegalovirus exposure and HLA in healthy donors. The repertoire was sequenced with immunoSEQ multiplex PCR; TCRdb's copy has only in-frame clones and lacks some. This table holds about 94,000 clones, about 7.6% found once. The sample comprised PBMCs. All receptors derive from a man aged 50-59 years in good health and CMV-seronegative. The CDR3 runs from the conserved cysteine through the conserved F or W. A D gene is named only where the DNA matches it firmly. Only part of the rows carry a size: once, few, many, or a class if the clone is expanded.

CDR3aa | CDR3nt | j_gene | v_gene | abundance | d_gene
CAWKKREGSYNEQFF | TGTGCCTGGAAGAAGCGGGAGGGCTCCTACAATGAGCAGTTCTTC | TRBJ2-1 | TRBV30 | few | TRBD2
CASSPWGSGFEMDEQFF | TGTGCCAGCAGCCCCTGGGGCTCAGGGTTTGAAATGGATGAGCAGTTCTTC | TRBJ2-1 | TRBV7-3 | NA | NA
CASSFATNEKLFF | TGTGCCAGCAGTTTCGCAACTAATGAAAAACTGTTTTTT | TRBJ1-4 | TRBV28 | few | NA
CASSPPGGRGDEQYF | TGTGCCAGCTCACCACCGGGGGGGCGGGGCGACGAGCAGTACTTC | TRBJ2-7 | TRBV18 | NA | NA
CASSLSADTQYF | TGTGCCAGCAGCTTGTCAGCAGATACGCAGTATTTT | TRBJ2-3 | TRBV5-5 | few | NA
CASSSRQGRDQETQYF | TGTGCCAGCAGTTCCCGACAGGGTAGGGATCAAGAGACCCAGTACTTC | TRBJ2-5 | TRBV27 | few | TRBD1
CASSRNSVQGTGELFF | TGTGCCAGCAGCCGAAACTCGGTGCAGGGGACCGGGGAGCTGTTTTTT | TRBJ2-2 | TRBV4-2 | NA | NA
CASTLRLAGSYEQYF | TGTGCCAGCACCCTCCGACTAGCGGGGTCCTACGAGCAGTACTTC | TRBJ2-7 | TRBV28 | NA | TRBD2
CAWGQGYEQYF | TGTGCCTGGGGCCAGGGTTACGAGCAGTACTTC | TRBJ2-7 | TRBV30 | NA | NA
CASSGRDRESGNTIYF | TGCGCCAGCAGCGGTAGGGACAGGGAATCTGGAAACACCATATATTTT | TRBJ1-3 | TRBV4-1 | NA | TRBD1
CASSGVGQGSHEQYF | TGTGCCAGCAGTGGAGTCGGACAGGGGAGCCACGAGCAGTACTTC | TRBJ2-7 | TRBV6-5 | few | TRBD1
CASSLGQGNEQFF | TGCGCCAGCAGCTTGGGTCAGGGAAATGAGCAGTTCTTC | TRBJ2-1 | TRBV5-1 | NA | NA
CASSYSLGANTEAFF | TGTGCCAGCAGTTACTCGCTAGGGGCGAACACTGAAGCTTTCTTT | TRBJ1-1 | TRBV6-6 | few | NA
CASIRTSGNTGELFF | TGTGCCAGTATACGCACTAGCGGGAACACCGGGGAGCTGTTTTTT | TRBJ2-2 | TRBV19 | NA | TRBD2
CASSFPQLAGGETQYF | TGTGCCAGCAGCTTCCCCCAGCTAGCGGGAGGTGAGACCCAGTACTTC | TRBJ2-5 | TRBV7-2 | NA | TRBD2
CASSPGRRDQETQYF | TGTGCCAGCAGCCCGGGACGGAGGGACCAAGAGACCCAGTACTTC | TRBJ2-5 | TRBV7-2 | few | NA
CASTEGAWQPQHF | TGTGCCAGCACGGAGGGGGCCTGGCAGCCCCAGCATTTT | TRBJ1-5 | TRBV2 | few | TRBD1
CASSLEGGRSTNEKLFF | TGCGCCAGCAGCTTGGAAGGGGGTCGTTCAACTAATGAAAAACTGTTTTTT | TRBJ1-4 | TRBV5-1 | NA | NA
CASTDVALGQGSYEQYF | TGTGCCAGCACCGACGTAGCTTTGGGACAGGGATCCTACGAGCAGTACTTC | TRBJ2-7 | TRBV11-3 | NA | TRBD1
CASSEGQFRFRITEAFF | TGTGCCAGCAGTGAAGGACAGTTTAGATTTAGGATCACTGAAGCTTTCTTT | TRBJ1-1 | TRBV6-1 | NA | NA
CASSLRGASGAYNEQFF | TGTGCCAGCAGCCTTAGGGGGGCTAGCGGGGCCTACAATGAGCAGTTCTTC | TRBJ2-1 | TRBV7-2 | NA | TRBD2
CASSDWTVRFF | TGTGCCAGCAGCGACTGGACAGTTAGGTTTTTT | TRBJ1-4 | TRBV28 | NA | NA
CASSRLAAQETQYF | TGTGCCAGCAGTCGACTAGCGGCCCAAGAGACCCAGTACTTC | TRBJ2-5 | TRBV11-2 | NA | TRBD2
CSARLNYGYTF | TGCAGTGCTAGACTGAACTATGGCTACACCTTC | TRBJ1-2 | TRBV20-1 | NA | NA
CARPSGTGNPYEQYF | TGTGCCAGACCCTCGGGGACAGGGAACCCCTACGAGCAGTACTTC | TRBJ2-7 | TRBV14 | NA | TRBD1
CASTRGGNYGYTF | TGTGCCAGTACCCGGGGGGGGAACTATGGCTACACCTTC | TRBJ1-2 | TRBV19 | NA | NA
CASRGQTATNEKLFF | TGTGCCAGCAGAGGACAGACTGCAACTAATGAAAAACTGTTTTTT | TRBJ1-4 | TRBV2 | NA | NA
CASSYRTSGTYNEQFF | TGTGCCAGCAGTTACCGGACTAGCGGCACCTACAATGAGCAGTTCTTC | TRBJ2-1 | TRBV6-6 | few | TRBD2
CASSVAHTDTQYF | TGTGCCAGCAGTGTGGCACACACAGATACGCAGTATTTT | TRBJ2-3 | TRBV25-1 | few | NA
CASTRGFQPQHF | TGTGCCAGTACGAGGGGGTTTCAGCCCCAGCATTTT | TRBJ1-5 | TRBV19 | NA | NA
CARSPRLAGCTDTQYF | TGTGCCAGAAGCCCCCGACTAGCGGGATGCACAGATACGCAGTATTTT | TRBJ2-3 | TRBV5-3 | few | TRBD2